What follows describes a single TCR beta chain. The record originates from a study of blood T cell repertoires in COVID-19. The table came from immunoSEQ multiplex PCR; TCRdb's copy has only in-frame clones and leaves some out. The profile shows about 270,000 clones, more than 85% of them singletons. The CDR3 totals 13 residues. V lost 3 bases, J lost 11 bases, and 8 bases stayed unmatched. This chain uses TRBV12-3 or TRBV12-4 with TRBJ2-7; 9 nucleotides match TRBD1. The clonotype comes from a man in his forties or fifties who had been exposed to COVID-19. Sequencing was carried out using PBMCs or T cells enriched from blood (not recorded which). The CDR3 reads CASSLGQGSIKYF. The CDR3 DNA sequence: TGTGCCAGCAGTTTGGGACAGGGCTCCATAAAGTACTTC.